These 22 T cell receptor beta chains originate from one sample sequenced in a study of cytomegalovirus exposure and HLA in healthy donors. The assay was immunoSEQ multiplex PCR, and TCRdb's table has in-frame clones only and misses some. The sample contains hundreds of thousands of clones, around 90% of which appear only once. The source material was PBMCs. All receptors come from a woman younger than 30 in good health and CMV-seropositive.

The chain links TRBV6-6 to TRBJ1-5, with no clear D. The V end was cut by 2 bases, the J end by 5 bases, with 7 bases between. The CDR3 runs to 13 residues. Germline V CDR1 and CDR2: MNHNY, SVGAGI (reference sequence). In nucleotides, the CDR3 is TGTGCCAGCAGTTACCCCCCCTATCAGCCCCAGCATTTT. It codes for CASSYPPYQPQHF.

The chain carries TRBV5-1 and TRBJ2-5; 11 nucleotides line up with TRBD1. The V and J ends lost 0 bases and 4 bases, in that order; junction bases with no gene match: 8. Germline CDR1 SGHRS, CDR2 YFSETQ. This CDR3 is built from 17 residues. The CDR3 bases are TGCGCCAGCAGCTTGGGTCCGGGACAGGGGGTTACAGAGACCCAGTACTTC. Translating it yields CASSLGPGQGVTETQYF.

CDR3 sequence reads: CASSPSGTGLEKLFF. CDR3 in DNA: TGTGCCAGCAGCCCCTCCGGGACAGGGCTTGAAAAACTGTTTTTT. This chain connects TRBV5-5 to TRBJ1-4; 9 nucleotides match TRBD1. The CDR3 extends over 15 amino acids. The germline gives CDR1 SGHKS, CDR2 YYEKEE (reference sequence). With V trimmed by 4 bases and J by 7 bases, 8 bases remained unmatched.

The chain couples TRBV29-1 to TRBJ2-1; TRBD1 might be the D (5 bases). Looked up from germline, CDR1 is SQVTM and CDR2 is ANQGSEA. The CDR3 runs 13 residues. V was clipped by 7 bases and J by 8 bases, with 18 bases between them. CDR3 coding DNA: TGCAGCGCGCAGGTTGTGGGGCGATATGAGCAGTTCTTC. Protein sequence: CSAQVVGRYEQFF.

The chain has TRBV20-1 and TRBJ2-7; D ambiguous. Trimming pared 3 bases from V and 1 base from J, leaving 4 bases between. Germline CDR1 reads DFQATT; CDR2 reads SNEGSKA (reference sequence). The CDR3 has 11 residues. The CDR3 sequence is CSASRSYEQYF. For the CDR3, the DNA is TGCAGTGCTAGTCGGTCCTACGAGCAGTACTTC.

This clone was recorded once. The chain joins TRBV28 to TRBJ1-2; unclear D gene. The CDR3 loop spans 14 amino acids. The ends were cut back, 6 bases at V and 1 base at J, with 12 bases in the middle. Germline CDR1 and CDR2: MDHEN and SYDVKM. The CDR3 coding sequence is TGTGCCAGCAGCCGTCAAGCTATTAACTATGGCTACACCTTC. Its protein is CASSRQAINYGYTF.

The chain has TRBV13 and TRBJ2-2; 7 positions agree with TRBD1. CDR1 PRHDT and CDR2 FYEKMQ come from the germline V gene (reference sequence). V gave up 4 bases and J gave up 4 bases; unmatched junction bases: 0. This CDR3 has 13 residues. DNA of the CDR3: TGTGCCAGCAGCTACAGGGGCACCGGGGAGCTGTTTTTT. As protein: CASSYRGTGELFF.

V is TRBV6-5 and J is TRBJ2-1; no definite D call. This CDR3 has 14 residues. The V end lost 6 bases, the J end lost 1 base, and 10 bases lay between the germline ends. Germline-derived CDR1 and CDR2 are MNHEY and SVGAGI. The chain's CDR3 is CASSLSRSYNEQFF. As DNA, the CDR3 is TGTGCCAGCAGCCTGTCTAGGTCCTACAATGAGCAGTTCTTC.

In its sample, this clone was seen many times. This sequence joins TRBV4-1 and TRBJ1-5, with D possibly matching TRBD1 (5 bases). With 1 base removed from V and 7 bases from J, the gap between germline ends came to 8 bases. The germline CDR1 and CDR2 sequences are MGHRA and YSYEKL. The CDR3 consists of 13 residues. The CDR3 region has the DNA TGCGCCAGCAGCCAAGGCAGGGCACAGCCCCAGCATTTT. It specifies CASSQGRAQPQHF.

V is TRBV27 and J is TRBJ2-6; D remains unclear. The CDR3 is 16 residues long. V was clipped by 1 base and J by 0 bases, with 7 bases between them. Germline loops: CDR1 MNHEY, CDR2 SMNVEV (reference sequence). The chain's CDR3 is CASSLFPSSGANVLTF. In DNA form, the CDR3 reads TGTGCCAGCAGTTTATTCCCCAGCTCTGGGGCCAACGTCCTGACTTTC.

This clone was counted only a few times. The genes are TRBV19 and TRBJ1-1; 11 bases align to TRBD1. V was clipped by 5 bases and J by 3 bases; unmatched bases: 5. The germline V gene encodes CDR1 LNHDA and CDR2 SQIVND (reference sequence). The CDR3 spans 15 residues. The CDR3 coding sequence is TGTGCCAGTAGTTTCGGACAGGGGGCCTACACTGAAGCTTTCTTT. Amino acids: CASSFGQGAYTEAFF.

This rearrangement joins TRBV28 to TRBJ2-2; 9 bases agree with TRBD2. The V gene's germline CDR1 is MDHEN and CDR2 SYDVKM. The CDR3 contains 17 residues. The V and J ends lost 7 bases and 3 bases, in that order; junction bases with no gene match: 12. CDR3 DNA: TGTGCCAGCATCGAGGAGCGGGAGGTTGGGGACACCGGGGAGCTGTTTTTT. Translated, it gives CASIEEREVGDTGELFF.

The chain is built from TRBV9 and TRBJ2-1; 8 nucleotides match TRBD2. Germline loops: CDR1 SGDLS, CDR2 YYNGEE. V shed 0 bases, J shed 7 bases, and the junction held 3 bases outside the gene matches. This CDR3 has 14 amino acids. The chain's CDR3 is CASSVVLAENEQFF. The CDR3 DNA reads TGTGCCAGCAGCGTAGTACTAGCGGAGAATGAGCAGTTCTTC.

The chain links TRBV5-1 to TRBJ1-4; TRBD1 aligns across 8 bases. Trimming cost V 4 bases and J 8 bases; bases outside gene matches: 10. The germline V gene encodes CDR1 SGHRS and CDR2 YFSETQ. CDR3 length: 15 residues. This CDR3 is CASSLVDRGEEKLFF. The CDR3 DNA sequence: TGCGCCAGCAGCCTTGTTGACAGGGGTGAGGAAAAACTGTTTTTT.

This clone appeared once. V is TRBV11-2 and J is TRBJ2-7; 9 bases map to TRBD1. Trimming took 5 bases from V and 7 from J; bases not matched to a gene: 15. Germline lookup yields CDR1 SGHAT and CDR2 FQNNGV. The CDR3 has 16 amino acids. The CDR3: CASSKPGTGKVGEQYF. The CDR3 DNA reads as TGTGCCAGCAGCAAGCCCGGGACAGGGAAGGTGGGGGAGCAGTACTTC.

The rearrangement uses TRBV7-3 and TRBJ2-2, with D unresolved. Germline V gene lookup returns CDR1 SGHTA and CDR2 FQGTGA. The CDR3 has 13 residues. Trimming cost V 5 bases and J 5 bases, with 9 bases left between them. In DNA, the CDR3 is TGTGCCAGCAGCGGAGATCTAACCGGGGAGCTGTTTTTT. Residues: CASSGDLTGELFF.

This CDR3 is CASKQEQQTYEQYF. CDR3 nucleotides: TGTGCCAGCAAGCAGGAACAGCAAACCTACGAGCAGTACTTC. This chain joins TRBV28 and TRBJ2-7; D unresolved. Trimming took 7 bases from V and 2 from J, leaving 15 bases between them. Germline loops: CDR1 MDHEN, CDR2 SYDVKM. The CDR3 loop spans 14 amino acids.

This clone showed up just a few times. V and J are TRBV4-2 and TRBJ1-5; D unresolved. Per the germline V gene, CDR1 is LGHNA and CDR2 is YNFKEQ. CDR3 length: 14 amino acids. The germline V and J ends were trimmed by 3 bases and 5 bases, with 11 bases remaining between them. This CDR3 is CASSHQRDYQPQHF. The CDR3 nucleotides read TGTGCCAGCAGCCATCAGCGGGATTATCAGCCCCAGCATTTT.

The chain carries TRBV2 and TRBJ2-1; D is possibly TRBD1 (6 bases). Trimming left V 7 bases short and J 2 bases short, with 15 bases between. Germline CDR1 reads SNHLY; CDR2 reads FYNNEI. CDR3 length: 15 residues. This CDR3 reads CASTNREFPYNEQFF. CDR3 in DNA: TGTGCCAGCACCAACAGGGAATTCCCCTACAATGAGCAGTTCTTC.

The gene calls are TRBV30 and TRBJ2-3; 10 nucleotides match TRBD2. CDR1 is GTSNPN and CDR2 is SVGIG in the germline V gene (reference sequence). With 0 bases clipped from V and 3 bases from J, the junction kept 3 bases outside the gene matches. This CDR3 is 15 amino acids long. CDR3 nucleotide sequence: TGTGCCTGGAGTGTGAGACTAGCGGGTACAGATACGCAGTATTTT. Translation gives CAWSVRLAGTDTQYF. Based on the CDR3 plus reference TRBV30 and TRBJ2-3, the full variable domain is SQTIHQWPATLVQPVGSPLSLECTVEGTSNPNLYWYRQAAGRGLQLLFYSVGIGQISSEVPQNLSASRPQDRQFILSSKKLLLSDSGFYLCAWSVRLAGTDTQYFGPGTRLTVL.

The V gene is TRBV30, the J gene TRBJ2-7; D possibly corresponds to TRBD2 (6 bases). Germline V CDR1 and CDR2: GTSNPN, SVGIG (reference sequence). The ends were cut back, 0 bases at V and 4 bases at J, with 19 bases in the middle. The CDR3 has 16 residues. The CDR3, as DNA: TGTGCCTGGAGTGTGGGGGGTACGGTGGCTCCTTACGAGCAGTACTTC. It codes for CAWSVGGTVAPYEQYF.

DNA for the CDR3: TGTGCCAGCAGCTTGGGAGGGTTGGGGAATCAGCCCCAGCATTTT. Its translation: CASSLGGLGNQPQHF. J is TRBJ1-5 and V is TRBV5-5; the D is unclear. From germline, CDR1 is SGHKS and CDR2 YYEKEE (reference sequence). The CDR3 runs to 15 residues. The V end was cut by 0 bases, the J end by 4 bases, with 11 bases between. The variable domain in full, completed from reference TRBV5-5 and TRBJ1-5, reads DAGVTQSPTHLIKTRGQQVTLRCSPISGHKSVSWYQQVLGQGPQFIFQYYEKEERGRGNFPDRFSARQFPNYSSELNVNALLLGDSALYLCASSLGGLGNQPQHFGDGTRLSIL.